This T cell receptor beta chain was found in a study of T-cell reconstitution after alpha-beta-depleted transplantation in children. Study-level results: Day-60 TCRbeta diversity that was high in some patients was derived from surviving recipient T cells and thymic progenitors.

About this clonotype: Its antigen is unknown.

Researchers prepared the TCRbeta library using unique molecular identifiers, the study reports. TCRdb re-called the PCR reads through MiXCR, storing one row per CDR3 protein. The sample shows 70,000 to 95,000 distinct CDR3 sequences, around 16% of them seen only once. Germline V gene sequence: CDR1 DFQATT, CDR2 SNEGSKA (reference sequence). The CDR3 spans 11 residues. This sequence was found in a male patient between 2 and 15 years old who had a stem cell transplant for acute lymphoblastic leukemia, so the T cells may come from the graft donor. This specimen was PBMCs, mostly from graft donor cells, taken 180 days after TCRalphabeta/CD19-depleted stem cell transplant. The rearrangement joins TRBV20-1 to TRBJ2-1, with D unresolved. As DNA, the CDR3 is TGCAGCGCAGCCTCCCTAAATGAGCAGTTCTTC. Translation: CSAASLNEQFF.